The 14 T cell receptor beta chains listed next were all sequenced from one sample in a study of OX40 agonist ivuxolimab in advanced cancers. Sequencing used immunoSEQ multiplex PCR; TCRdb keeps in-frame clones, though not all of them. The sample lists tens of thousands of clones, 85% occurring once. Sample: CD4+ or CD8+ T cells sorted from blood, taken in a trial of the OX40 agonist ivuxolimab. The receptors stem from an adult with an advanced solid tumor such as melanoma, head and neck, liver or kidney cancer.

The rearrangement joins TRBV2 to TRBJ2-7, with 11 bases fitting TRBD2. Looked up from germline, CDR1 is SNHLY and CDR2 is FYNNEI. There are 18 residues in the CDR3. Germline trimming cut 3 bases from V and 4 bases from J; bases unmatched to any gene: 14. CDR3 in amino acids: CASSETLPRTSGQYEQYV. DNA of the CDR3: TGTGCCAGCAGTGAGACACTACCACGGACTAGCGGGCAATACGAGCAGTACGTC.

The rearrangement links TRBV4-1 to TRBJ1-5; D not resolved. The CDR3 has 14 amino acids. Germline V gene data show CDR1 as MGHRA and CDR2 as YSYEKL. Trimming stripped 1 base from V and 2 bases from J, with 6 bases between. CDR3 DNA sequence: TGCGCCAGCAGCCAAGTTTCAGGCAATCAGCCCCAGCATTTT. Its translation: CASSQVSGNQPQHF.

The genes are TRBV28 and TRBJ1-2; D call uncertain. Germline CDR1 is MDHEN and CDR2 is SYDVKM. Trimming took 7 bases from V and 0 from J, leaving 12 bases between them. The CDR3 is made up of 14 amino acids. For the CDR3, the DNA is TGTGCCAGCACCTATGGTATACCTAACTATGGCTACACCTTC. Protein sequence: CASTYGIPNYGYTF.

This clone was recorded only once. The genes are TRBV5-1 and TRBJ2-7, with 8 bases aligning to TRBD1. CDR3 length: 15 residues. Germline V gives CDR1 SGHRS, CDR2 YFSETQ. V trimming: 0 bases; J trimming: 2 bases; junction bases outside the gene matches: 4. This chain's CDR3 is CASSLVDRVPYEQYF. The CDR3 nucleotides read TGCGCCAGCAGCTTGGTGGACAGGGTTCCCTACGAGCAGTACTTC.

The rearrangement uses TRBV4-3 and TRBJ2-1; 7 bases line up with TRBD1. Germline V CDR1 and CDR2: LGHNA, YSLEER. V gave up 1 base and J gave up 2 bases; unmatched junction bases: 5. The CDR3 spans 16 residues. This CDR3 reads CASSQGDSFAYNEQFF. CDR3 DNA sequence: TGCGCCAGCAGCCAAGGGGACAGTTTTGCCTACAATGAGCAGTTCTTC.

Turning to this clone: Other DNA sequences in the sample encode the same CDR3. V gene TRBV27 combines with J gene TRBJ1-5; perhaps TRBD1 as D (6 bases). Germline-derived CDR1 and CDR2 are MNHEY and SMNVEV (reference sequence). This CDR3 has 13 residues. V was cut by 3 bases and J by 7 bases, with 10 bases left in between. The CDR3 here is CASSLWGGQPQHF. CDR3 DNA sequence: TGTGCCAGCAGTTTGTGGGGGGGCCAGCCCCAGCATTTT.

The V call is TRBV30, the J call TRBJ2-7; no clear D gene. Germline CDR1 reads GTSNPN; CDR2 reads SVGIG (reference sequence). The ends were cut back, 1 base at V and 2 bases at J, with 3 bases in the middle. The CDR3 totals 11 residues. The CDR3 here is CAWSGTYEQYF. Written as DNA, the CDR3 is TGTGCCTGGAGTGGGACCTACGAGCAGTACTTC.

The rearrangement links TRBV13 to TRBJ2-3; D not certain. The V and J ends lost 4 bases and 4 bases respectively, with 12 bases between them. Germline assignment: CDR1 PRHDT and CDR2 FYEKMQ (reference sequence). The CDR3 length is 14 residues. The CDR3 is CASSSYRLPDTQYF. In DNA, the CDR3 is TGTGCCAGCAGCTCATATCGTCTCCCAGATACGCAGTATTTT.

The gene calls are TRBV6-5 and TRBJ2-7; weak D call: TRBD2 (6 bases). Deletions cut 1 base from V and 3 bases from J, with 10 bases between. In germline, CDR1 is MNHEY, CDR2 SVGAGI. The CDR3 has 14 amino acids. The CDR3, as DNA: TGTGCCAGCAGTTACTACGGGGGAAACTACGAGCAGTACTTC. Translated: CASSYYGGNYEQYF.

This chain connects TRBV19 to TRBJ2-3, with a tentative D call TRBD2 (6 bases). This CDR3 spans 13 amino acids. The V gene's germline CDR1 is LNHDA and CDR2 SQIVND (reference sequence). Trimming shortened V by 4 bases and J by 2 bases, and 7 bases separated the two germline ends. The CDR3 region is CASSSGATDTQYF. The CDR3 DNA follows: TGTGCCAGTAGTAGCGGGGCCACAGATACGCAGTATTTT.

V usage is TRBV6-5 and J usage is TRBJ2-7, with TRBD1 matching over 9 bases. CDR3 length equals 13 residues. V trimming: 5 bases; J trimming: 2 bases; junction bases outside the gene matches: 1. In germline, CDR1 is MNHEY, CDR2 SVGAGI. The CDR3 DNA follows: TGTGCCAGCAGTCGGGACAGGGCCTACGAGCAGTACGTC. Protein sequence: CASSRDRAYEQYV.

The V and J genes are TRBV28 and TRBJ1-4; 7 bases agree with TRBD1. V was pared by 2 bases and J by 0 bases, with 0 bases of the junction left unmatched. The CDR3 is 15 residues long. CDR1 and CDR2 from the germline V gene are MDHEN and SYDVKM. This chain's CDR3 is CASSLGQATNEKLFF. As DNA, the CDR3 is TGTGCCAGCAGTTTAGGACAGGCAACTAATGAAAAACTGTTTTTT. Variable domain in full (rest from reference TRBV28 and TRBJ1-4): DVKVTQSSRYLVKRTGEKVFLECVQDMDHENMFWYRQDPGLGLRLIYFSYDVKMKEKGDIPEGYSVSREKKERFSLILESASTNQTSMYLCASSLGQATNEKLFFGSGTQLSVL.

The chain joins TRBV28 to TRBJ1-3; no clear D gene. Germline V gene data show CDR1 as MDHEN and CDR2 as SYDVKM. The CDR3 runs 14 residues. Trimming shortened V by 8 bases and J by 4 bases, and 15 bases separated the two germline ends. The CDR3 nucleotides are TGTGCCAGCGAAGGACCCTCGAGGGGAAACACCATATATTTT. Residues: CASEGPSRGNTIYF.

The chain joins TRBV2 to TRBJ2-3; perhaps TRBD1 as D (6 bases). V lost 3 bases to trimming and J lost 2 bases, with 12 bases between them. This CDR3 has 15 amino acids. Germline values: CDR1 SNHLY, CDR2 FYNNEI. The CDR3 DNA reads as TGTGCCAGCAGTGATCCGGGACAAAACACAGATACGCAGTATTTT. Translated, it gives CASSDPGQNTDTQYF.